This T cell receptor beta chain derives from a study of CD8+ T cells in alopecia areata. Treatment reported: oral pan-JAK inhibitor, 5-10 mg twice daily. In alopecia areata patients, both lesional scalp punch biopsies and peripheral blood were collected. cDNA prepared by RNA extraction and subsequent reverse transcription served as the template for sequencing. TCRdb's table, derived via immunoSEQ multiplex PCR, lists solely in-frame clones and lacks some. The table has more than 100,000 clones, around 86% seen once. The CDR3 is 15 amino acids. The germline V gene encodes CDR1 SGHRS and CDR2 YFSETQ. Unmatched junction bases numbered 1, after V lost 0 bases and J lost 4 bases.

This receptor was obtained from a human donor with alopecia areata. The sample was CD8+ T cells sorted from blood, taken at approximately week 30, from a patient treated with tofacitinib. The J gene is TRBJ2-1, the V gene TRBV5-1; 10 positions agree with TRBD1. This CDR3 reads CASSLGDRGYNEQFF. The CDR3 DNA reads TGCGCCAGCAGCTTGGGGGACAGGGGTTACAATGAGCAGTTCTTC.